The 13 T cell receptor beta chains reported below all come from one sample, sequenced in a study of T cell clusters in autoimmune cytopenias. TRB rearrangements were amplified by touch-down multiplex PCR with mixed TRB-A/B primers. Reanalyzing the multiplex PCR reads, TCRdb keeps one entry per CDR3 protein, without DNA. The sample data list roughly 2,800 distinct CDR3 sequences. Each sample's input was roughly 250 ng genomic DNA, some 38,000 genome equivalents. Material for sequencing was peripheral blood. The receptors derive from a human donor with an autoimmune cytopenia or autoimmune hepatitis (not recorded which).

Its frequency marks this clonotype as medium-sized. The chain recombines TRBV6-6 with TRBJ2-7; TCRdb's D gene call, TRBD1, goes unchecked for lack of DNA. This CDR3 has 18 amino acids. Looked up from germline, CDR1 is MNHNY and CDR2 is SVGAGI (reference sequence). The CDR3 protein is CASSSQFRSGVIPYEQYF.

Considering frequency, this clonotype is medium-sized (0.01 to 0.1%). The chain links TRBV4-3 to TRBJ2-2; with no DNA, the TCRdb D assignment of TRBD2 cannot be verified. Germline V gene sequence: CDR1 LGHNA, CDR2 YSLEER. CDR3 length: 15 amino acids. CDR3 sequence: CASSPLEGPTGELFF.

The chain recombines TRBV11-2 with TRBJ1-4; TCRdb's D gene call, TRBD1, goes unchecked for lack of DNA. Germline CDR1 SGHAT, CDR2 FQNNGV. CDR3 size: 15 residues. The CDR3 loop reads CASSLWTDKNEKLFF.

Measured by frequency, this clonotype is medium-sized. J is TRBJ2-7 and V is TRBV19; lacking DNA, the TRBD2 call made by TCRdb goes unchecked. The CDR3 runs to 13 residues. Germline V gene data show CDR1 as LNHDA and CDR2 as SQIVND (reference sequence). The CDR3 loop is CASSPGLSYEQYF.

This clonotype is classed as medium-sized by frequency. The genes are TRBV7-9 and TRBJ2-5. CDR1 is SEHNR and CDR2 is FQNEAQ in the germline V gene (reference sequence). The CDR3 contains 14 residues. CDR3 sequence reads: CASSELTEQETQYF.

In terms of frequency, this clonotype is medium-sized. The rearrangement uses TRBV5-1 and TRBJ2-7. The CDR3 totals 11 residues. Germline values: CDR1 SGHRS, CDR2 YFSETQ. This chain's CDR3 is CASSLGYEQYF.

This clonotype ranks as medium-sized in terms of frequency. The chain is built from TRBV7-2 and TRBJ2-1; TCRdb picks TRBD2, but there is no DNA to check that call. CDR1 SGHTA and CDR2 FQGNSA come from the germline V gene. The CDR3 is 15 residues long. This CDR3 reads CASSWGLAGENEQFF.

This clonotype is identified as medium-sized (0.01 to 0.1%) from frequency. The chain has TRBV4-2 and TRBJ2-7; no DNA is available, so the TRBD1 call from TCRdb remains unchecked. Per germline, CDR1 LGHNA and CDR2 YNFKEQ. The CDR3 spans 15 residues. CDR3 loop: CASSQEEQGYYEQYF.

This clonotype is labeled medium-sized based on frequency. The rearrangement joins TRBV4-3 to TRBJ2-1; the TCRdb call, TRBD2, lacks DNA for checking. CDR1 is LGHNA, CDR2 YSLEER, per germline. This CDR3 region has 17 residues. The chain's CDR3 is CASSQGPLAGSYNEQFF.

This clonotype ranks as medium-sized in terms of frequency. This sequence joins TRBV27 and TRBJ2-5; TCRdb indicates TRBD1, and absent DNA this call remains unverified. The CDR3 runs to 13 residues. Germline assignment: CDR1 MNHEY and CDR2 SMNVEV (reference sequence). The CDR3 spells CASSWGFGETQYF.

Measured by frequency, this clonotype is medium-sized. V and J are TRBV6-1 and TRBJ2-7. Germline V gene data show CDR1 as MNHNS and CDR2 as SASEGT. This CDR3 region has 15 residues. This CDR3 is CASSEEDSSSYEQYF.

Measured by frequency, this clonotype is medium-sized (0.01 to 0.1%). The V call is TRBV24-1, the J call TRBJ1-5; the TRBD1 assignment by TCRdb is unverifiable without DNA. CDR3 length: 15 residues. Germline V CDR1 and CDR2: KGHDR, SFDVKD. The CDR3 region is CATSRSWDSNQPQHF.

V gene TRBV20-1 combines with J gene TRBJ1-2; the D call of TRBD1 rests on TCRdb alone, since no DNA is present to check it. The CDR3 totals 13 residues. CDR1 and CDR2 from the germline V gene are DFQATT and SNEGSKA (reference sequence). CDR3 residues: CSASHPGDHGYTF.